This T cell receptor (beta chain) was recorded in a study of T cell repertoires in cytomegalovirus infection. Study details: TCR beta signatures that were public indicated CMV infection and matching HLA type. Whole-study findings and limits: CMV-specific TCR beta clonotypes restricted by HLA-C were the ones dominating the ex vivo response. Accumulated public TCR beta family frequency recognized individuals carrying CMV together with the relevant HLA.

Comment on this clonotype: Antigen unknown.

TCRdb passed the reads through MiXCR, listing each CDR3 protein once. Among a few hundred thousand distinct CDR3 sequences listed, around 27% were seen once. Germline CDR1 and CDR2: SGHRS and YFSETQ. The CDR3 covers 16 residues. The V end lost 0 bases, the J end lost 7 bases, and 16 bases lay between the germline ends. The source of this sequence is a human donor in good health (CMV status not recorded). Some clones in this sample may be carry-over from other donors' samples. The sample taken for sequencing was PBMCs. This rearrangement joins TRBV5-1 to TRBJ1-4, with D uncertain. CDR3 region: CASSLAIMAGSEKLFF. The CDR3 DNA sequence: TGCGCCAGCAGCTTGGCCATTATGGCGGGGAGTGAAAAACTGTTTTTT.